This TCR beta chain originates from a study of cytomegalovirus exposure and HLA in healthy donors (TCRdb year 2017). At the level of the whole study: According to a later analysis, the approximately 120 validation repertoires were produced on the same platform as the roughly 600 repertoires of the first cohort. The study aimed to test whether cataloging public T cell receptors could reveal signatures of past pathogen exposure. Along with the approximately 700-subject first cohort, a separate validation cohort of some 130 different subjects was used. The study combined high-throughput TCR immunosequencing, statistical association of individual TCRs with disease status, and machine learning to predict cytomegalovirus infection status.

The investigation overall reported the following: The classifier was reported to diagnose cytomegalovirus status with high specificity and sensitivity in both the original and validation cohorts. The validation cohort had no HLA typing available for a later analysis, so co-occurrence within that cohort was assessed over all 130 or so repertoires. In a later analysis, TCRs clustered in the first cohort were found to also tend to co-occur in the approximately 120 validation repertoires, with 85% to 95% of cluster scores above 0. In the study, approximately 160 TCR beta chains were listed as associated with cytomegalovirus. In vitro tests confirmed that three of the cytomegalovirus-associated TCR beta chains recognize cytomegalovirus antigens. While some public TCRs were present in many individuals, most TCR sequences turned up only very rarely across donors. According to the authors, the approach could potentially be generalized to other disease states and immunological phenotypes.

Libraries came from the immunoSEQ multiplex PCR assay. The paper's data handling went like this. A statistical classification framework was built to diagnose cytomegalovirus status from the catalog of TCR beta chain sequences. The table was pulled from immuneACCESS by TCRdb, which kept in-frame rearrangements only. Such tables lose some clones; where checked, under half of the loss comes from unresolved V genes, and the rest has no known cause. V and J calls and clone size follow that table, whereas D and trimming were derived from the DNA. In this sample the table shows roughly 190,000 clones, roughly 88% of which occur a single time. Of the sample, over 1.3% falls within the top ten clones. Regarding this clone: Its binding antigen is unknown. No base-level quality is on record; no much larger clone is a single base apart.

Separate from the approximately 700-subject first cohort, the validation cohort of 90 to 150 subjects was the group to which the donors belonged. In the germline V gene (reference sequence), CDR1 corresponds to WNHNN and CDR2 to SYGVQD. The CDR3 starts with the cysteine, ends with the phenylalanine, and has 15 residues. This entry keeps only the CDR3 DNA: 45 bases, framed from base 1. After removal of 0 bases from V and 2 bases from J, the junction retains 4 bases not matched to a gene. This clonotype was sampled from a woman between 18 and 29 years old in good health and CMV-seronegative. Sequencing used PBMCs. The rearranged chain carries TRBV10-1 and TRBJ2-7; the junction holds 7 bases that match TRBD1. CDR3 protein: CASSESPGGTYEQYF. The nucleotide sequence reads as follows: TGCGCCAGCAGTGAGTCCCCAGGGGGTACCTACGAGCAGTACTTC.